The 27 T cell receptor beta chains listed next were all sequenced from one sample in a study of glioma-infiltrating T cells after dendritic cell vaccination. Measured with immunoSEQ multiplex PCR; TCRdb has only the in-frame clones, and not every one. The table has some 100,000 clones, about 83% seen once. The sample here was blood, taken before dendritic cell vaccination. These receptors came from a human donor with glioblastoma.

There are a few counts of this clone. V gene TRBV5-4 combines with J gene TRBJ1-2; 10 positions match TRBD1. This CDR3 is 15 amino acids long. Per germline, CDR1 SGHNT and CDR2 YYREEE (reference sequence). The V gene end was trimmed by 4 bases and the J gene end by 2 bases; junction bases not matched to a gene: 5. In nucleotides, the CDR3 is TGTGCCAGCAGCCCGGGGACAGGGGCGAACTATGGCTACACCTTC. It translates to CASSPGTGANYGYTF. The full variable domain, rest sourced from reference TRBV5-4 and TRBJ1-2, is ETGVTQSPTHLIKTRGQQVTLRCSSQSGHNTVSWYQQALGQGPQFIFQYYREEENGRGNFPPRFSGLQFPNYSSELNVNALELDDSALYLCASSPGTGANYGYTFGSGTRLTVV.

V gene TRBV6-6 combines with J gene TRBJ1-1; perhaps TRBD1 as D (6 bases). The germline gives CDR1 MNHNY, CDR2 SVGAGI (reference sequence). The CDR3 is made up of 16 amino acids. V dropped 7 bases and J dropped 1 base, with 19 bases sitting between them. Here the CDR3 reads CASTPPRGHQNTEAFF. DNA for the CDR3: TGTGCCAGCACCCCACCACGGGGACACCAGAACACTGAAGCTTTCTTT.

The genes are TRBV5-6 and TRBJ2-5, with D possibly TRBD2 on 5 matching bases. The CDR3 extends over 13 amino acids. The V end lost 0 bases, the J end lost 5 bases, and 8 bases lay between the germline ends. Germline values: CDR1 SGHDT, CDR2 YYEEEE. CDR3 in amino acids: CASSLGPGETQYF. As DNA, the CDR3 is TGTGCCAGCAGCTTGGGGCCGGGGGAGACCCAGTACTTC.

Written as DNA, the CDR3 is TGTGCCAGCAGCCGGGGGGGTGGCTACACCTTC. It yields the protein CASSRGGGYTF. The gene calls are TRBV6-5 and TRBJ1-2, with a weak D call TRBD1 (5 bases). Germline V gene sequence: CDR1 MNHEY, CDR2 SVGAGI. V dropped 6 bases and J dropped 7 bases, with 9 bases sitting between them. The CDR3 has 11 residues.

In its sample, this clone was seen a few times. This chain connects TRBV6-1 to TRBJ2-7; 9 nucleotides line up with TRBD1. Germline CDR1 and CDR2: MNHNS and SASEGT. The CDR3 has 14 amino acids. The ends lost 4 bases at V and 2 bases at J; junction bases unmatched: 3. The CDR3 region is CASSVGQGTYEQYF. CDR3 nucleotides: TGTGCCAGCAGTGTCGGACAGGGGACCTACGAGCAGTACTTC.

V is TRBV19 and J is TRBJ2-5; tentative D call: TRBD2 (6 bases). V gave up 6 bases and J gave up 3 bases, with 17 bases separating them. The CDR3 has 15 amino acids. Germline assignment: CDR1 LNHDA and CDR2 SQIVND (reference sequence). Here the CDR3 DNA reads TGTGCCAGTAGCATGCGGTTCGGAGGGGAAGAGACCCAGTACTTC. The encoded protein is CASSMRFGGEETQYF.

The sample holds one count of this clone. V gene TRBV29-1 combines with J gene TRBJ1-1; TRBD1 matches at 9 bases. This CDR3 contains 14 residues. J was trimmed by 3 bases and V by 1 base; bases with no gene match: 3. Germline V gives CDR1 SQVTM, CDR2 ANQGSEA. CDR3 bases: TGCAGCGTTGAAGGCGGACAGGGGCACACTGAAGCTTTCTTT. Translation gives CSVEGGQGHTEAFF. Full variable domain (missing parts from reference TRBV29-1 and TRBJ1-1): SAVISQKPSRDICQRGTSLTIQCQVDSQVTMMFWYRQQPGQSLTLIATANQGSEATYESGFVIDKFPISRPNLTFSTLTVSNMSPEDSSIYLCSVEGGQGHTEAFFGQGTRLTVV.

The chain employs TRBV6-5 and TRBJ2-3; TRBD2 matches 7 bases. Germline V gives CDR1 MNHEY, CDR2 SVGAGI. This CDR3 is 15 amino acids long. The junction had 4 bases not matched to a gene; V was cut back by 0 bases and J by 4 bases. The DNA of the CDR3 is TGTGCCAGCAGTTACTCGAGACTAGCTGCAGATACGCAGTATTTT. It is translated as CASSYSRLAADTQYF.

The chain employs TRBV7-8 and TRBJ2-1; D is unresolved. The CDR3 extends over 15 amino acids. Between the trimmed V and J ends, which lost 4 bases and 0 bases, there was a span of 10 bases. Germline CDR1 SGHVS, CDR2 FQNEAQ. The CDR3 loop is CASSSHLSSYNEQFF. In DNA, the CDR3 is TGTGCCAGCAGCTCCCACCTAAGCTCCTACAATGAGCAGTTCTTC.

The chain carries TRBV2 and TRBJ2-1; the match to TRBD1 covers 10 bases. V shed 8 bases, J shed 4 bases, and the junction held 5 bases outside the gene matches. CDR3 size: 14 residues. The germline V gene has CDR1 SNHLY and CDR2 FYNNEI. CDR3 DNA: TGTGCCAGCTCTGGACAGGGGGATTACAATGAGCAGTTCTTC. It encodes CASSGQGDYNEQFF.

This sequence joins TRBV4-1 and TRBJ1-2; no clear D. Trimming stripped 0 bases from V and 2 bases from J, with 10 bases between. Per the germline V gene, CDR1 is MGHRA and CDR2 is YSYEKL. CDR3 size: 15 residues. CDR3 nucleotides: TGCGCCAGCAGCCAAGACCCGGGGAAGAACTATGGCTACACCTTC. Translated: CASSQDPGKNYGYTF.

The chain has TRBV29-1 and TRBJ2-3; 7 bases agree with TRBD1. J was trimmed by 2 bases and V by 6 bases; bases with no gene match: 8. Germline loops: CDR1 SQVTM, CDR2 ANQGSEA. The length of the CDR3 is 14 residues. In nucleotides, the CDR3 is TGCAGCGTGACCCGGGACAGTTCCACAGATACGCAGTATTTT. Translating gives CSVTRDSSTDTQYF.

This chain connects TRBV6-5 to TRBJ1-2, with 7 bases aligning to TRBD1. This CDR3 is 12 amino acids long. Germline lookup yields CDR1 MNHEY and CDR2 SVGAGI. J gave up 3 bases and V 6 bases, and 1 base lay outside the gene matches. The CDR3 region is CASRGQDYGYTF. In DNA form, the CDR3 reads TGTGCCAGCAGAGGACAGGACTATGGCTACACCTTC.

This clone was recorded many times. This chain uses TRBV11-2 with TRBJ1-5, with a weak D call TRBD1 (5 bases). The CDR3 sequence is 16 residues long. Germline assignment: CDR1 SGHAT and CDR2 FQNNGV. Trimming took off 5 bases at V and 0 bases at J, with 14 bases between the two ends. Written as DNA, the CDR3 is TGTGCCAGCAGCGCTGACAGCCTTTATAGCAATCAGCCCCAGCATTTT. It is translated as CASSADSLYSNQPQHF.

J is TRBJ1-1 and V is TRBV5-1, with 8 bases fitting TRBD1. Germline-derived CDR1 and CDR2 are SGHRS and YFSETQ. The V and J ends lost 4 bases and 7 bases, in that order; junction bases with no gene match: 9. This CDR3 contains 14 residues. The CDR3 region is CASSRAGGANEAFF. The DNA of the CDR3 is TGCGCCAGCAGCCGGGCAGGGGGCGCGAATGAAGCTTTCTTT.

The rearrangement links TRBV7-2 to TRBJ2-7; 9 bases map to TRBD1. Unmatched junction bases numbered 1, after V lost 0 bases and J lost 1 base. Germline-derived CDR1 and CDR2 are SGHTA and FQGNSA. This CDR3 comprises 15 residues. The CDR3 here is CASSLAGQGSYEQYF. In DNA form, the CDR3 reads TGTGCCAGCAGCTTAGCGGGACAGGGTTCCTACGAGCAGTACTTC.

The chain uses TRBV5-1 and TRBJ2-6, with TRBD1 identical over 10 bases. The CDR3 is 15 amino acids. J gave up 8 bases and V 5 bases, and 7 bases lay outside the gene matches. CDR1 SGHRS and CDR2 YFSETQ come from the germline V gene. This chain's CDR3 is CASRDDRGLTNVLTF. CDR3 DNA sequence: TGCGCCAGCAGGGACGACAGGGGGCTGACCAACGTCCTGACTTTC.

This clone was picked up one time. CDR3 region: CASSLGLASYEQYF. The CDR3 DNA is TGCGCCAGCAGCTTGGGGCTAGCTTCCTACGAGCAGTACTTC. J is TRBJ2-7 and V is TRBV5-1, with D tentatively TRBD2 (5 bases). V shed 0 bases and J shed 1 base, with 8 bases lying between them. Germline CDR1 SGHRS, CDR2 YFSETQ. The CDR3 is made up of 14 amino acids.

This clone was seen only once. The chain combines TRBV19 with TRBJ1-2; TRBD1 matches 10 bases. The CDR3 contains 15 residues. Trimming cost V 7 bases and J 4 bases; bases outside gene matches: 9. CDR1 is LNHDA and CDR2 is SQIVND in the germline V gene (reference sequence). CDR3 region: CASTPGTGVSYGYTF. The CDR3, as DNA: TGTGCCAGTACTCCCGGGACAGGGGTTTCCTATGGCTACACCTTC.

The chain has TRBV6-5 and TRBJ2-7, with D possibly being TRBD2 (5 bases). Germline V gene sequence: CDR1 MNHEY, CDR2 SVGAGI. Trimming removed 0 bases from V and 5 bases from J, with 17 bases in between. The CDR3 has 16 residues. The DNA of the CDR3 is TGTGCCAGCAGTTACTCGACGTGGGGAGCAAGCGACGAGCAGTACTTC. Protein sequence: CASSYSTWGASDEQYF.

This chain links TRBV5-1 with TRBJ2-2; 8 bases are shared with TRBD1. V shed 5 bases and J 6 bases; nucleotides not matched to a gene: 6. The CDR3 runs 14 residues. Looked up from germline, CDR1 is SGHRS and CDR2 is YFSETQ. The CDR3 nucleotides are TGCGCCAGCAGGGCGGACAGGGCAGCCGGGGAGCTGTTTTTT. Residues: CASRADRAAGELFF.

This clone was detected only a few times. The chain has TRBV19 and TRBJ1-1; 7 bases align to TRBD1. The CDR3 contains 15 residues. Per the germline V gene, CDR1 is LNHDA and CDR2 is SQIVND (reference sequence). Unmatched junction bases numbered 8, after V lost 5 bases and J lost 2 bases. CDR3 in amino acids: CASSQPGTANTEAFF. The DNA of the CDR3 is TGTGCCAGTAGTCAACCCGGGACAGCCAACACTGAAGCTTTCTTT.

This rearrangement joins TRBV30 to TRBJ2-6; the D gene is possibly TRBD1 (6 bases). The CDR3 is made up of 15 amino acids. The V end lost 4 bases, the J end lost 1 base, and 11 bases lay between the germline ends. Germline V CDR1 and CDR2: GTSNPN, SVGIG (reference sequence). CDR3 DNA sequence: TGTGCCTGGAACCAAAGGGGGTCTGGGGCCAACGTCCTGACTTTC. Translating it yields CAWNQRGSGANVLTF.

The chain recombines TRBV7-2 with TRBJ2-3; D uncertain. The CDR3 runs to 15 residues. CDR1 and CDR2 (germline): SGHTA, FQGNSA. Trimming shortened V by 1 base and J by 5 bases, and 13 bases separated the two germline ends. The CDR3 reads CASSLGTIMRDTQYF. CDR3 DNA sequence: TGTGCCAGCAGCTTAGGCACCATCATGAGAGATACGCAGTATTTT.

The chain is built from TRBV11-3 and TRBJ2-2; 8 bases line up with TRBD2. Germline CDR1 is SGHNT and CDR2 is YENEEA. The CDR3 runs to 17 residues. Unmatched junction bases numbered 8, after V lost 1 base and J lost 4 bases. The CDR3 here is CASSLAGLVRSTGELFF. The CDR3 DNA reads as TGTGCCAGCAGCTTAGCGGGACTAGTGCGTTCCACCGGGGAGCTGTTTTTT.

This clone was found a few times. J is TRBJ1-3 and V is TRBV10-2; D is possibly TRBD1 (6 bases). V lost 4 bases and J lost 0, with 13 bases in between. There are 16 residues in the CDR3. Germline V gene lookup returns CDR1 WSHSY and CDR2 SAAADI. The DNA of the CDR3 is TGCGCCAGCAGTGCGAGGGGGTGGTACTCTGGAAACACCATATATTTT. It is translated as CASSARGWYSGNTIYF.

This clone has more than one count but fewer than ten. The chain links TRBV18 to TRBJ2-5; D unresolved. The CDR3 length is 15 residues. The V and J ends lost 8 bases and 0 bases respectively, with 16 bases between them. CDR1 KGHSH and CDR2 LQKENI come from the germline V gene. The CDR3 here is CASTEQNSYQETQYF. The CDR3 DNA follows: TGTGCCAGCACCGAACAAAACAGTTACCAAGAGACCCAGTACTTC.